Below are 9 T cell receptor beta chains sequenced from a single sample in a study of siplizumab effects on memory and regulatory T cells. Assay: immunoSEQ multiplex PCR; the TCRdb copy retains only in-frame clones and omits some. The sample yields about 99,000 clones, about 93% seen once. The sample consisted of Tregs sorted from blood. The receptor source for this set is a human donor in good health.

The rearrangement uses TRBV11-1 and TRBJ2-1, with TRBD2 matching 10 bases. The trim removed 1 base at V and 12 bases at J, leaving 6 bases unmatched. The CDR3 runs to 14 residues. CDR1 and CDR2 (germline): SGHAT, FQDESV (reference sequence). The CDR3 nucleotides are TGTGCCAGCAGCTTAGGGCTAGCGGGAGTTGTGCAGTTCTTC. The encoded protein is CASSLGLAGVVQFF.

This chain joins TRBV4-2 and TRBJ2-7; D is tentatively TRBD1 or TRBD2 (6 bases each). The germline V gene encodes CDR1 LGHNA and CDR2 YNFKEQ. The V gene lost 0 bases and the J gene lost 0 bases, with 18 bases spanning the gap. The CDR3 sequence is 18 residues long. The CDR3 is CASSQDRGRGRSSYEQYF. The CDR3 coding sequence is TGTGCCAGCAGCCAAGATAGGGGTAGGGGGAGGAGCTCCTACGAGCAGTACTTC.

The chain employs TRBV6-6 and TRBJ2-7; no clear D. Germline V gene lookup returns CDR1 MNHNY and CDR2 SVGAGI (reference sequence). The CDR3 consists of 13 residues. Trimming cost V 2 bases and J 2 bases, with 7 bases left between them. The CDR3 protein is CASSYVLAYEQYF. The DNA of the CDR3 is TGTGCCAGCAGTTACGTCCTCGCCTACGAGCAGTACTTC.

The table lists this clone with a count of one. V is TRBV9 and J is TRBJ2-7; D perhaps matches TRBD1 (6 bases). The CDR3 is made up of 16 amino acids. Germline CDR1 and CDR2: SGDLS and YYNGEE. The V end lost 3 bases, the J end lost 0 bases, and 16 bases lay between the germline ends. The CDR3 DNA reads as TGTGCCAGCAGCGGTTCCCTTCGAGGGGGCTCCTACGAGCAGTACTTC. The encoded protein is CASSGSLRGGSYEQYF.

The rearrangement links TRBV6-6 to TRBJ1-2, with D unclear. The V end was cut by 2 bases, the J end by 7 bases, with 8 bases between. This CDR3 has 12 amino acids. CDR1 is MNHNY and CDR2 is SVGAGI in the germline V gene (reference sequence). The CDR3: CASSYGGSGYTF. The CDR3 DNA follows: TGTGCCAGCAGTTACGGCGGGTCTGGCTACACCTTC.

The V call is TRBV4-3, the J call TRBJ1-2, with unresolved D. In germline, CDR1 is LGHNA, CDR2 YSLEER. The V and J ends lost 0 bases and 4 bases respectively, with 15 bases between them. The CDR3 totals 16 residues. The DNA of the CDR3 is TGCGCCAGCAGCCAAGATGGTAACTTTTTACCCTATGGCTACACCTTC. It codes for CASSQDGNFLPYGYTF.

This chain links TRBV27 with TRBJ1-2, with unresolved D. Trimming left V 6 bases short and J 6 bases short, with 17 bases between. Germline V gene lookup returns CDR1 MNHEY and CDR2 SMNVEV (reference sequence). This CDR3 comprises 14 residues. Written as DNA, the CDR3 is TGTGCCAGCAGCCCGGGTATTGGGTTGGATGGCTACACCTTC. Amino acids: CASSPGIGLDGYTF.

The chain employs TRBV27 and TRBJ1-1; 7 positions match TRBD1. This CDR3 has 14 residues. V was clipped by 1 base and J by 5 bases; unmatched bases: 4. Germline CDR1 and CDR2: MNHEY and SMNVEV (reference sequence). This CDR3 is CASSLFFRGTEAFF. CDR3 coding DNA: TGTGCCAGCAGTTTATTCTTCAGGGGGACTGAAGCTTTCTTT.

CDR3 sequence: CASSQDRDRGNTIYF. The CDR3 DNA is TGTGCCAGCAGCCAAGATCGTGACAGAGGAAACACCATATATTTT. The chain carries TRBV4-2 and TRBJ1-3, with D maybe TRBD1 (5 bases). V was trimmed by 0 bases and J by 4 bases, leaving 10 bases between them. Germline values: CDR1 LGHNA, CDR2 YNFKEQ. The CDR3 has 15 amino acids.